This T cell receptor beta chain was observed in a study of blood T cell repertoires in COVID-19. Turning to the study itself: Sites in the United States, Italy and Spain provided acute and convalescent COVID-19 samples.

Between the trimmed V and J ends, which lost 3 bases and 3 bases, there was a span of 8 bases. Germline CDR1 reads MDHEN; CDR2 reads SYDVKM. This CDR3 region has 13 residues. The data were produced by immunoSEQ multiplex PCR, yet TCRdb's version contains in-frame clones alone and is incomplete. The sample holds about 86,000 clones; 65% to 85% are singletons and the top ten take 11%. What was sequenced was peripheral blood. The chain has TRBV28 and TRBJ1-1, with unresolved D. This receptor was identified in a man in his 70s with acute or convalescent COVID-19. CDR3 region: CASSFSLYTEAFF. CDR3 sequence (DNA): TGTGCCAGCAGTTTCAGTTTATACACTGAAGCTTTCTTT.